This T cell receptor beta chain was sequenced for a study of T cell responses to AZD1222 COVID-19 vaccine. Notes on the study in general: Two AZD1222 administrations were followed by greater Spike-specific TCR breadth and depth. Distributed over spike, vaccine-associated CD4 TCRs predominated at 160-218 and 743-854.

The V gene's germline CDR1 is SGDLS and CDR2 YYNGEE. V lost 6 bases, J lost 2 bases, and 15 bases lay in between. CDR3 length: 15 amino acids. Only in-frame clones appear in the TCRdb table, and some are missing; sequencing was by immunoSEQ multiplex PCR. The sample yields approximately 100,000 clones, about 83% seen once. As for this clone: Its antigen is unidentified.

The V gene is TRBV9, the J gene TRBJ1-5; possibly TRBD1 for D (6 bases). The sequencing here drew on peripheral blood, taken on day 0 of AZD1222 vaccination. The TCR comes from an adult in good health. The CDR3 DNA is TGTGCCAGCAATCCGGGGGGCGGGGGCAATCAGCCCCAGCATTTT. Encoded protein: CASNPGGGGNQPQHF.